The rows below give T cell receptor beta chains drawn from one sample of a study of T-cell memory formation after mild COVID-19. TCRdb itself ran the 5' RACE reads through MiXCR, one entry per CDR3 protein. The sample includes roughly 300,000 distinct CDR3 sequences, 12% to 15% seen only once; the top ten take around a fifth. Sequenced sample: PBMCs or a T cell subset sorted from them (not recorded which). These receptors were taken from a man younger than 35 who had mild COVID-19 (a few samples of this study predate the infection). Cell type and time point are not known. Both conserved end residues are part of each CDR3. Each record gives: D gene, V gene, J gene, clone size, CDR3 protein, CDR3 DNA. The D gene is left open where the match is weak. Clone size is shown for a subset of rows, as once, few, many or a class of expanded clone.

d_call: NA; v_call: TRBV6-5; j_call: TRBJ1-2; clone_size: NA; cdr3_aa: CASSLLSGHNYGYTF; cdr3_nt: TGTGCCAGCAGCTTACTTTCAGGGCATAACTATGGCTACACCTTC
d_call: NA; v_call: TRBV5-6; j_call: TRBJ1-5; clone_size: many; cdr3_aa: CASSSWSFWNQPQHF; cdr3_nt: TGTGCCAGCAGCTCGTGGAGTTTTTGGAATCAGCCCCAGCATTTT
d_call: TRBD1; v_call: TRBV7-6; j_call: TRBJ2-6; clone_size: few; cdr3_aa: CASSYLDRVSGANVLTF; cdr3_nt: TGTGCCAGCAGCTACCTCGACAGGGTCTCTGGGGCCAACGTCCTGACTTTC
d_call: NA; v_call: TRBV7-9; j_call: TRBJ2-3; clone_size: NA; cdr3_aa: CASSPFRDTQYF; cdr3_nt: TGTGCCAGCAGCCCTTTCAGAGATACGCAGTATTTT
d_call: TRBD1; v_call: TRBV5-4; j_call: TRBJ2-5; clone_size: NA; cdr3_aa: CASSLALGQGPETQYF; cdr3_nt: TGTGCCAGCAGCTTGGCCTTAGGACAGGGGCCAGAGACCCAGTACTTC
d_call: NA; v_call: TRBV7-2; j_call: TRBJ1-6; clone_size: many; cdr3_aa: CASSTRRTAGLPPLHF; cdr3_nt: TGTGCCAGCAGCACCAGACGGACAGCAGGCTTGCCACCCCTCCACTTT
d_call: NA; v_call: TRBV7-3; j_call: TRBJ1-1; clone_size: many; cdr3_aa: CASSFSLNTEAFF; cdr3_nt: TGTGCCAGCAGTTTTAGTTTAAACACTGAAGCTTTCTTT
d_call: NA; v_call: TRBV18; j_call: TRBJ1-1; clone_size: NA; cdr3_aa: CASSPSDYAAIEAFF; cdr3_nt: TGTGCCAGCTCACCAAGCGATTACGCTGCCATTGAAGCTTTCTTT
d_call: TRBD1; v_call: TRBV6-2/TRBV6-3; j_call: TRBJ2-5; clone_size: few; cdr3_aa: CASSYLMAGGETQYF; cdr3_nt: TGTGCCAGCAGTTACTTGATGGCAGGGGGAGAGACCCAGTACTTC
d_call: NA; v_call: TRBV13; j_call: TRBJ2-3; clone_size: few; cdr3_aa: CASSPPFGTDTQYF; cdr3_nt: TGTGCCAGCAGCCCCCCTTTCGGCACGGATACGCAGTATTTT
d_call: NA; v_call: TRBV7-2; j_call: TRBJ2-3; clone_size: many; cdr3_aa: CASSLSTPTQYF; cdr3_nt: TGTGCCAGCAGCTTGTCTACTCCTACGCAGTATTTT
d_call: NA; v_call: TRBV7-2; j_call: TRBJ2-1; clone_size: NA; cdr3_aa: CASSLARQAGRNEQFF; cdr3_nt: TGTGCCAGCAGCTTAGCAAGGCAGGCAGGGAGGAATGAGCAGTTCTTC
d_call: TRBD1; v_call: TRBV5-1; j_call: TRBJ1-1; clone_size: NA; cdr3_aa: CASSLWTGGGTEAFF; cdr3_nt: TGCGCCAGCAGCTTGTGGACAGGGGGGGGCACTGAAGCTTTCTTT
d_call: NA; v_call: TRBV11-2; j_call: TRBJ1-1; clone_size: few; cdr3_aa: CASAPGAGYTEAFF; cdr3_nt: TGTGCCAGCGCCCCAGGAGCTGGCTACACTGAAGCTTTCTTT
d_call: NA; v_call: TRBV5-1; j_call: TRBJ2-1; clone_size: few; cdr3_aa: CASSFRTSYNEQFF; cdr3_nt: TGCGCCAGCAGCTTCCGGACAAGCTACAATGAGCAGTTCTTC
d_call: NA; v_call: TRBV6-5; j_call: TRBJ2-2; clone_size: many; cdr3_aa: CASSYWILNTGELFF; cdr3_nt: TGTGCCAGCAGTTACTGGATACTTAACACCGGGGAGCTGTTTTTT
d_call: TRBD1; v_call: TRBV2; j_call: TRBJ2-2; clone_size: many; cdr3_aa: CASSKVGQAPGELFF; cdr3_nt: TGTGCCAGCAGCAAAGTGGGACAGGCCCCCGGGGAGCTGTTTTTT
d_call: NA; v_call: TRBV20-1; j_call: TRBJ1-2; clone_size: few; cdr3_aa: CSARDWQEQDGYTF; cdr3_nt: TGCAGTGCTAGAGATTGGCAGGAGCAGGACGGCTACACCTTC
d_call: NA; v_call: TRBV27; j_call: TRBJ2-3; clone_size: many; cdr3_aa: CASSIRGGASTDTQYF; cdr3_nt: TGTGCCAGCAGTATCAGGGGGGGCGCCAGCACAGATACGCAGTATTTT
d_call: TRBD2; v_call: TRBV4-3; j_call: TRBJ2-3; clone_size: many; cdr3_aa: CASSQSRLAGDTQYF; cdr3_nt: TGCGCCAGCAGTCAATCCAGGCTAGCGGGGGATACGCAGTATTTT
d_call: NA; v_call: TRBV20-1; j_call: TRBJ2-3; clone_size: NA; cdr3_aa: CSARDYRAAAADTQYF; cdr3_nt: TGCAGTGCTAGAGATTATAGGGCAGCAGCGGCAGATACGCAGTATTTT
d_call: NA; v_call: TRBV23-1; j_call: TRBJ2-4; clone_size: many; cdr3_aa: CASRTVAKNIQYF; cdr3_nt: TGCGCCAGCAGGACAGTAGCCAAAAACATTCAGTACTTC
d_call: NA; v_call: TRBV7-9; j_call: TRBJ2-5; clone_size: NA; cdr3_aa: CASSGEQETQYF; cdr3_nt: TGTGCCAGCAGTGGGGAGCAAGAGACCCAGTACTTC
d_call: TRBD2; v_call: TRBV3-1; j_call: TRBJ2-7; clone_size: once; cdr3_aa: CASSQQRGSLYEQYF; cdr3_nt: TGTGCCAGCAGCCAACAGCGGGGGAGCCTCTACGAGCAGTACTTC
d_call: NA; v_call: TRBV3-1; j_call: TRBJ1-6; clone_size: NA; cdr3_aa: CASTQGHNSPLHF; cdr3_nt: TGTGCCAGCACCCAGGGACACAATTCACCCCTCCACTTT
d_call: NA; v_call: TRBV6-2/TRBV6-3; j_call: TRBJ1-2; clone_size: NA; cdr3_aa: CASSYSRIGYTF; cdr3_nt: TGTGCCAGCAGTTACTCGAGGATCGGCTACACCTTC
d_call: TRBD1; v_call: TRBV5-1; j_call: TRBJ1-2; clone_size: NA; cdr3_aa: CASRGQGAFYGYTF; cdr3_nt: TGCGCCAGCAGGGGACAGGGCGCCTTCTATGGCTACACCTTC
d_call: NA; v_call: TRBV20-1; j_call: TRBJ2-4; clone_size: few; cdr3_aa: CSARDLDIQYF; cdr3_nt: TGCAGTGCTAGAGATTTGGACATTCAGTACTTC
d_call: NA; v_call: TRBV20-1; j_call: TRBJ2-1; clone_size: few; cdr3_aa: CSAVFDKSHNEQFF; cdr3_nt: TGCAGTGCCGTATTTGATAAGTCCCACAATGAGCAGTTCTTC
d_call: NA; v_call: TRBV20-1; j_call: TRBJ2-3; clone_size: NA; cdr3_aa: CSARNLTDTQYF; cdr3_nt: TGCAGTGCTAGAAACCTCACAGATACGCAGTATTTT
d_call: NA; v_call: TRBV14; j_call: TRBJ2-7; clone_size: few; cdr3_aa: CASSQKGMRGGSYEQYF; cdr3_nt: TGTGCCAGCAGCCAGAAAGGGATGAGGGGGGGAAGCTACGAGCAGTACTTC
d_call: TRBD2; v_call: TRBV7-2; j_call: TRBJ2-1; clone_size: NA; cdr3_aa: CASSLVAGGLDEQFF; cdr3_nt: TGTGCCAGCAGCTTAGTAGCGGGGGGGCTAGATGAGCAGTTCTTC
d_call: NA; v_call: TRBV7-6; j_call: TRBJ2-1; clone_size: many; cdr3_aa: CASSLGDEQFF; cdr3_nt: TGTGCCAGCAGCTTGGGGGATGAGCAGTTCTTC
d_call: TRBD1; v_call: TRBV14; j_call: TRBJ2-1; clone_size: many; cdr3_aa: CASRRTGEGDEQFF; cdr3_nt: TGTGCCAGCAGGAGGACAGGGGAAGGTGATGAGCAGTTCTTC
d_call: NA; v_call: TRBV10-3; j_call: TRBJ2-7; clone_size: NA; cdr3_aa: CAISEQIYEQYF; cdr3_nt: TGTGCCATCAGTGAACAAATCTACGAGCAGTACTTC
d_call: NA; v_call: TRBV6-5; j_call: TRBJ1-6; clone_size: NA; cdr3_aa: CASSYSTVSPLHF; cdr3_nt: TGTGCCAGCAGTTACTCGACGGTTTCACCCCTCCACTTT
d_call: TRBD1; v_call: TRBV18; j_call: TRBJ1-2; clone_size: few; cdr3_aa: CASSPAAGQAGVGYGYTF; cdr3_nt: TGTGCCAGCTCACCCGCTGCAGGACAGGCGGGCGTGGGGTATGGCTACACCTTC
d_call: TRBD1; v_call: TRBV5-6; j_call: TRBJ1-2; clone_size: few; cdr3_aa: CASSWGDRGTHGYTF; cdr3_nt: TGTGCCAGCAGCTGGGGGGACAGGGGGACTCATGGCTACACCTTC
d_call: TRBD1; v_call: TRBV20-1; j_call: TRBJ1-2; clone_size: NA; cdr3_aa: CSASPLGQGHYGYTF; cdr3_nt: TGCAGTGCTAGCCCCCTCGGACAGGGGCACTATGGCTACACCTTC
d_call: TRBD2; v_call: TRBV10-3; j_call: TRBJ2-3; clone_size: many; cdr3_aa: CAISAGLAGALSYTDTQYF; cdr3_nt: TGTGCCATCAGTGCCGGACTAGCGGGGGCCTTGTCCTACACAGATACGCAGTATTTT
d_call: TRBD2; v_call: TRBV6-2/TRBV6-3; j_call: TRBJ2-1; clone_size: few; cdr3_aa: CASHRGGTVSNEQFF; cdr3_nt: TGTGCCAGCCATCGGGGGGGAACGGTTAGCAATGAGCAGTTCTTC
d_call: NA; v_call: TRBV6-5; j_call: TRBJ2-3; clone_size: NA; cdr3_aa: CASRWGLTDTQYF; cdr3_nt: TGTGCCAGCAGATGGGGTTTAACAGATACGCAGTATTTT
d_call: TRBD1; v_call: TRBV27; j_call: TRBJ1-6; clone_size: NA; cdr3_aa: CASSPQPTGKNSPLHF; cdr3_nt: TGTGCCAGCAGTCCGCAACCGACAGGGAAGAATTCACCCCTCCACTTT
d_call: TRBD2; v_call: TRBV11-2; j_call: TRBJ2-3; clone_size: NA; cdr3_aa: CASSSLIAGGSTDTQYF; cdr3_nt: TGTGCCAGCAGCTCTCTAATAGCGGGGGGGAGCACAGATACGCAGTATTTT
d_call: NA; v_call: TRBV10-3; j_call: TRBJ1-5; clone_size: NA; cdr3_aa: CAIGQGGQPQHF; cdr3_nt: TGTGCCATCGGGCAGGGTGGCCAGCCCCAGCATTTT
d_call: NA; v_call: TRBV20-1; j_call: TRBJ1-5; clone_size: NA; cdr3_aa: CSARDDGQLVRSPQHF; cdr3_nt: TGCAGTGCTAGAGACGACGGACAGCTCGTGCGTTCGCCCCAGCATTTT
d_call: NA; v_call: TRBV12-3/TRBV12-4; j_call: TRBJ2-5; clone_size: many; cdr3_aa: CASSWIVGETQYF; cdr3_nt: TGTGCCAGCAGCTGGATCGTCGGGGAGACCCAGTACTTC
d_call: TRBD2; v_call: TRBV12-5; j_call: TRBJ2-5; clone_size: NA; cdr3_aa: CASGLVTRRGMGETQYF; cdr3_nt: TGTGCTAGTGGTTTGGTAACGCGGCGGGGGATGGGAGAGACCCAGTACTTC
d_call: NA; v_call: TRBV27; j_call: TRBJ1-1; clone_size: few; cdr3_aa: CASSLGSSGQEAFF; cdr3_nt: TGTGCCAGCAGTTTGGGTTCGTCAGGGCAAGAAGCTTTCTTT
d_call: TRBD1; v_call: TRBV7-6; j_call: TRBJ1-5; clone_size: NA; cdr3_aa: CASSQMTGVNQPQHF; cdr3_nt: TGTGCCAGCAGCCAAATGACAGGGGTAAACCAGCCCCAGCATTTT
d_call: NA; v_call: TRBV6-2/TRBV6-3; j_call: TRBJ2-5; clone_size: NA; cdr3_aa: CASSFDEAGALETQYF; cdr3_nt: TGTGCCAGCAGTTTTGATGAGGCGGGGGCCCTGGAGACCCAGTACTTC
d_call: NA; v_call: TRBV7-2; j_call: TRBJ1-4; clone_size: NA; cdr3_aa: CASSRSGAANEKLFF; cdr3_nt: TGTGCCAGCAGCAGGTCAGGGGCAGCTAATGAAAAACTGTTTTTT
d_call: NA; v_call: TRBV5-1; j_call: TRBJ2-3; clone_size: NA; cdr3_aa: CASSFKGGTDTQYF; cdr3_nt: TGCGCCAGCAGCTTTAAGGGGGGCACAGATACGCAGTATTTT
d_call: TRBD1; v_call: TRBV7-3; j_call: TRBJ2-3; clone_size: NA; cdr3_aa: CASSKGQGRADTQYF; cdr3_nt: TGTGCCAGCAGCAAAGGACAGGGGAGGGCAGATACGCAGTATTTT